This TCR beta chain originates from a study of human T cells and chemical hapten exposure. Study-wide context: Weekly diphenylcyclopropenone doses were given to patients' scalps across the roughly 22-week study. Readings were taken at 6 days from patch tests that had applied 0.01% DPC to the upper back.

TCRdb passed the RACE reads through MiXCR, listing each CDR3 protein once. The top ten clones hold 4% to 5.5% of a sample with under 100,000 distinct CDR3 sequences, more than 9% of them seen once. Time point reported: patch test 2, 6 weeks after DPC sensitization. Treatment given: therapeutic diphenylcyclopropenone sensitization with weekly scalp DPC. Total RNA was extracted from unfractionated whole blood. This clonotype was seen more than once but under ten times. With 2 bases removed from V and 8 bases from J, the gap between germline ends came to 16 bases. The CDR3 extends over 15 amino acids. Germline lookup yields CDR1 SGHNT and CDR2 YYREEE (reference sequence).

The sequence was obtained from a woman in her 50s with alopecia areata. Some clones in this sample may be carry-over from other donors' samples. Material: whole blood, obtained in connection with sensitization to the hapten diphenylcyclopropenone (DPC). This chain links TRBV5-4 with TRBJ1-4; D possibly corresponds to TRBD1 (5 bases). The CDR3 sequence: CASSFSRGPGEKLFF. The CDR3 nucleotides are TGTGCCAGCAGCTTCAGCCGGGGCCCGGGCGAAAAACTGTTTTTT.